This TCR beta chain was captured in a study of T cells in Graves' hyperthyroidism and ophthalmopathy. Study-level results: Blood samples included most of the expanded thyroid clonotypes exceeding 0.001.

No ophthalmopathy progression within 18 months constituted stable Graves' hyperthyroidism. Based on clinical symptoms, serum thyroxine and TRAb, thyroid ultrasound and orbital computed tomography, diagnoses were reached. Amplification targeted TCR beta CDR3 regions from RNA transcripts. With the HTBI primer set, the TCR CDR3 went through a first round of RT-PCR. TCRdb re-called the multiplex PCR reads through MiXCR, storing one row per CDR3 protein. Of a few hundred thousand distinct CDR3 sequences in the sample, roughly 15% are singletons; the top ten hold 5.3%. Germline-derived CDR1 and CDR2 are MNHEY and SVGEGT. J was trimmed by 3 bases and V by 6 bases; bases with no gene match: 7. The CDR3 runs to 14 residues. This clonotype was observed a handful of times. Its antigen is not known.

The chain combines TRBV6-2 or TRBV6-3 with TRBJ2-7; 8 bases are a match to TRBD1. This clonotype originated in a woman aged 18-29 years with Graves' hyperthyroidism. Sequencing was carried out using blood. Here the CDR3 reads CASSHGTGLYEQYF. The CDR3 nucleotides read TGTGCCAGCAGCCACGGGACAGGTCTCTACGAGCAGTACTTC.